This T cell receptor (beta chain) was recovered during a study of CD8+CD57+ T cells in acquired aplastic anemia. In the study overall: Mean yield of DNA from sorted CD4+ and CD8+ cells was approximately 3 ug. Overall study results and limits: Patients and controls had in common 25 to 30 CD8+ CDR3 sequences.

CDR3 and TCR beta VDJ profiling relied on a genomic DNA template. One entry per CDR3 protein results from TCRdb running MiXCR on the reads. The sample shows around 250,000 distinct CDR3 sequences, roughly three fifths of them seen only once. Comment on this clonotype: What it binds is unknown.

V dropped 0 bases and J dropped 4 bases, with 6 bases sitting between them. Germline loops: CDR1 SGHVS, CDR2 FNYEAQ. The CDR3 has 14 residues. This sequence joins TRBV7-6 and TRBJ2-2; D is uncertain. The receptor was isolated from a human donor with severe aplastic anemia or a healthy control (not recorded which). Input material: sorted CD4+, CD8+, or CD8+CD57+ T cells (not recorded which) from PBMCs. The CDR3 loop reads CASSLARSTGELFF. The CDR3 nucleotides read TGTGCCAGCAGCTTAGCGCGCAGCACCGGGGAGCTGTTTTTT.